This T cell receptor beta chain is drawn from a study of molecular identifiers for immune sequencing clone quantification. This clonotype appeared many times. The CDR3 runs to 16 residues. V gave up 1 base and J gave up 0 bases, with 9 bases separating them. CDR1 and CDR2 (germline): SGHVS, FNYEAQ. The authors sorted naive CD8 T cells as CD8+CD4-CCR7+CD45RA+. MiXCR, run by TCRdb on the PCR reads, gives a single entry per CDR3 protein. The sample records about 510,000 distinct CDR3 sequences, about 25% being singletons. This sequence was found in a human donor in good health. Some libraries in this study had Jurkat cell RNA spiked in. The chain uses TRBV7-6 and TRBJ1-4; a possible D gene is TRBD1 (6 bases). Sample: naive CD8+ T cells from blood, with Jurkat cell RNA spiked in. Described subset: FACS-sorted CD8+CD4-CCR7+CD45RA+ naive T cells. This chain's CDR3 is CASSLGQAATNEKLFF. In DNA form, the CDR3 reads TGTGCCAGCAGCTTAGGACAGGCTGCAACTAATGAAAAACTGTTTTTT.